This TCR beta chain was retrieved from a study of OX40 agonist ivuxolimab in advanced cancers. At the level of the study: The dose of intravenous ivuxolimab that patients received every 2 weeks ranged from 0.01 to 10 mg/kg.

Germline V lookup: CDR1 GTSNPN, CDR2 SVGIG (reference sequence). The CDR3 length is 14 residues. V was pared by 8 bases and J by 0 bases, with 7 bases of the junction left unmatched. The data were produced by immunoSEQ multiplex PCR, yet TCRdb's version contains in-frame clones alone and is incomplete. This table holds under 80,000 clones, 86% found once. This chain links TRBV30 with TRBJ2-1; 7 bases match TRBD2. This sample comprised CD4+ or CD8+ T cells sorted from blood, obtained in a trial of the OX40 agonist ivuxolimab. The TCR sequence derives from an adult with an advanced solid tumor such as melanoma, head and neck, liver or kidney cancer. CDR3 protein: CATRLASSYNEQFF. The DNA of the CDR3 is TGTGCCACTAGACTAGCAAGCTCCTACAATGAGCAGTTCTTC.